This T cell receptor (beta chain) is from a study of CD8 T cells in Susac syndrome. In the study overall: Patients with Susac syndrome who were sequenced included over five with active disease and eight or nine in remission.

CDR3 length: 10 amino acids. V shed 8 bases and J shed 1 base, with 0 bases lying between them. CDR1 is MNHEY and CDR2 is SVGAGI in the germline V gene. This clonotype has more than one count but fewer than ten. RNA was extracted with the RNeasy kit, and a quantity of roughly 0.45 to 1 ug was reverse transcribed using random hexamers. Across 54 Vbeta and 13 Jbeta, immunoSEQ multiplex PCR amplified TCR beta CDR3. A single record per CDR3 protein comes from TCRdb applying MiXCR to the immunoSEQ multiplex PCR reads. The table shows about 130,000 distinct CDR3 sequences, with more than 85% occurring only once. Sequencing of TCR beta was performed on blood CD8+ and CD4+ T cells.

The receptor's source is a human donor with Susac syndrome. The rearrangement links TRBV6-5 to TRBJ2-1; no reliable D call. The specimen was CD8+ T cells from PBMCs. The CDR3 spells CASSYNEQFF. The CDR3 nucleotides read TGTGCCAGCTCCTACAATGAGCAGTTCTTC.